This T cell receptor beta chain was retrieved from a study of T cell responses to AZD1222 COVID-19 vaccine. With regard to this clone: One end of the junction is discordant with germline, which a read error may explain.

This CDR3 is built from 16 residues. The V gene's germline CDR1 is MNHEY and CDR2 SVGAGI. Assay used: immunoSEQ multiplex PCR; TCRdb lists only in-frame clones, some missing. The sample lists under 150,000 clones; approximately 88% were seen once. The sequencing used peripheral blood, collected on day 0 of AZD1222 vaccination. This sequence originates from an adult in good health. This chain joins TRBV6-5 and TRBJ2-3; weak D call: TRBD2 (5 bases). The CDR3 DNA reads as TGTGCCAGCAGTCACTCAATTTGGGGAGTCACAGATACGCAGTATTTT. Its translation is CASSHSIWGVTDTQYF.